These 23 T cell receptor beta chains originate from one sample sequenced in a study of identical twins. Using its own MiXCR run on the 5' RACE reads, TCRdb lists one record per CDR3 protein. The profile shows 1.5 million to 2 million distinct CDR3 sequences, more than 30% of them singletons. The sample was cord blood. Every receptor here comes from a newborn girl in good health.

This clonotype was counted between two and nine times. The V gene is TRBV20-1, the J gene TRBJ2-1, with 8 positions matching TRBD2. Germline V gives CDR1 DFQATT, CDR2 SNEGSKA (reference sequence). The CDR3 contains 14 residues. V lost 1 base and J lost 6; bases outside the gene matches: 5. The CDR3 DNA sequence: TGCAGTGCTAGAGGGGTAGCGGGATCCAATGAGCAGTTCTTC. It encodes CSARGVAGSNEQFF.

The genes are TRBV11-3 and TRBJ2-3, with 15 bases lining up with TRBD2. The CDR3 runs to 18 residues. Losses at the gene ends were 4 bases for V and 1 base for J; bases not matched to a gene: 6. Germline CDR1 SGHNT, CDR2 YENEEA. CDR3 sequence (DNA): TGTGCCAGCAGCTCTGGACTAGCGGGGGGGCCGGGCACAGATACGCAGTATTTT. Residues: CASSSGLAGGPGTDTQYF.

The V call is TRBV28, the J call TRBJ1-6, with a weak D call TRBD1 (6 bases). Trimming left V 3 bases short and J 6 bases short, with 12 bases between. Germline V gene lookup returns CDR1 MDHEN and CDR2 SYDVKM. The CDR3 is 15 residues long. The CDR3 is CASSFTGAGNSPLHF. The DNA of the CDR3 is TGTGCCAGCAGTTTCACGGGGGCGGGTAATTCACCCCTCCACTTT.

Written as DNA, the CDR3 is TGTGCCAGCAAGCGGGAGGGCCTGGAGGAGCAGTTCTTC. Its protein product is CASKREGLEEQFF. The gene calls are TRBV7-9 and TRBJ2-1, with TRBD2 matching over 10 bases. V shed 7 bases and J 10 bases; nucleotides not matched to a gene: 7. The CDR3 contains 13 residues. Germline V gives CDR1 SEHNR, CDR2 FQNEAQ (reference sequence).

This clonotype was found a few times. One end of the junction does not line up with germline, which may come from a read error. This sequence joins TRBV6-5 and TRBJ2-1; TRBD2 might be the D (6 bases). In germline, CDR1 is MNHEY, CDR2 SVGAGI. CDR3 length: 14 amino acids. CDR3 amino acids: CASSIGRPYNGQFF. The CDR3 bases are TGTGCCAGCAGCATCGGGAGACCCTACAATGGGCAGTTCTTC.

The chain has TRBV20-1 and TRBJ2-3; the D gene is possibly TRBD2 (5 bases). Germline CDR1 and CDR2: DFQATT and SNEGSKA (reference sequence). The V gene lost 5 bases and the J gene lost 1 base, with 13 bases spanning the gap. This CDR3 has 14 residues. DNA for the CDR3: TGCAGTGCTGGAGGCGTGGAGGGCACAGATACGCAGTATTTT. It encodes CSAGGVEGTDTQYF.

This clonotype was recorded a few times. This sequence joins TRBV6-1 and TRBJ2-3; no firm D call. The CDR3 length is 18 residues. Germline V gene data show CDR1 as MNHNS and CDR2 as SASEGT. With 6 bases removed from V and 3 bases from J, the gap between germline ends came to 25 bases. The CDR3 is CASSPGPRANLGTDTQYF. In DNA form, the CDR3 reads TGTGCCAGCAGCCCGGGCCCTAGAGCGAACCTTGGGACAGATACGCAGTATTTT.

The chain carries TRBV25-1 and TRBJ1-1, with TRBD1 as a possible D gene (5 bases). Germline V CDR1 and CDR2: MGHDK, SYGVNS. Trimming took off 4 bases at V and 4 bases at J, with 16 bases between the two ends. CDR3 size: 15 residues. The CDR3 nucleotides read TGTGCCAGCAGTGGCCTCCCAGGGCGGAGCACTGAAGCTTTCTTT. Its translation is CASSGLPGRSTEAFF.

Regarding this clonotype: One end of the junction does not line up with germline, which may come from a read error. The gene calls are TRBV9 and TRBJ2-7, with 9 bases aligning to TRBD2. The CDR3 is 14 residues long. CDR1 and CDR2 (germline): SGDLS, YYNGEE. Here the CDR3 reads CASSVVAGALERYF. The DNA for the CDR3 is TGTGCCAGCAGCGTAGTAGCGGGAGCCCTCGAGCGGTACTTC.

The genes are TRBV2 and TRBJ2-5, with D possibly called TRBD1 or TRBD2 (5 bases each). This CDR3 region has 15 residues. Germline-derived CDR1 and CDR2 are SNHLY and FYNNEI. With 6 bases removed from V and 3 bases from J, the gap between germline ends came to 17 bases. CDR3 in amino acids: CASRRKGSGKETQYF. In DNA form, the CDR3 reads TGTGCCAGCAGGCGGAAGGGGAGCGGAAAAGAGACCCAGTACTTC.

In its sample, this clonotype was seen many times. The chain is built from TRBV28 and TRBJ2-7; TRBD1 aligns across 11 bases. J lost 2 bases, V lost 2 bases, and 2 bases had no gene match. Germline V gene lookup returns CDR1 MDHEN and CDR2 SYDVKM. The CDR3 has 15 residues. CDR3 sequence reads: CASSLPGQGAYEQYF. In DNA, the CDR3 is TGTGCCAGCAGTTTACCGGGACAGGGGGCCTACGAGCAGTACTTC. Combining the CDR3 with reference TRBV28 and TRBJ2-7 gives the whole variable domain DVKVTQSSRYLVKRTGEKVFLECVQDMDHENMFWYRQDPGLGLRLIYFSYDVKMKEKGDIPEGYSVSREKKERFSLILESASTNQTSMYLCASSLPGQGAYEQYFGPGTRLTVT.

This clonotype was detected a few times. V and J are TRBV7-8 and TRBJ2-7; 9 bases map to TRBD2. Germline V gives CDR1 SGHVS, CDR2 FQNEAQ. CDR3 length: 16 residues. The J segment lost 0 bases and the V segment lost 3 bases, leaving 6 bases of the junction unmatched. DNA of the CDR3: TGTGCCAGCAGCTTTTTAGCGGGAGAGACCTCCTACGAGCAGTACTTC. It is translated as CASSFLAGETSYEQYF.

The genes are TRBV7-8 and TRBJ2-3; D is uncertain. Germline V CDR1 and CDR2: SGHVS, FQNEAQ. CDR3 length: 16 amino acids. Trimming pared 1 base from V and 9 bases from J, leaving 20 bases between. The CDR3 loop is CASSLGYSFDVGTQYF. The CDR3, as DNA: TGTGCCAGCAGCTTAGGTTACAGCTTCGACGTGGGGACGCAGTATTTT. The entire variable domain, with the rest obtained from reference TRBV7-8 and TRBJ2-3, is as follows: GAGVSQSPRYKVAKRGQDVALRCDPISGHVSLFWYQQALGQGPEFLTYFQNEAQLDKSGLPSDRFFAERPEGSVSTLKIQRTQQEDSAVYLCASSLGYSFDVGTQYFGPGTRLTVL.

This clonotype was detected only a few times. The V and J genes are TRBV20-1 and TRBJ2-7, with D uncertain. The V gene lost 4 bases and the J gene lost 4 bases, with 23 bases spanning the gap. This CDR3 comprises 16 residues. The germline V gene has CDR1 DFQATT and CDR2 SNEGSKA (reference sequence). The CDR3 coding sequence is TGCAGTGCTATTTCTGTTCTCGAGGCCAAAATATACGAGCAGTACTTC. Translating gives CSAISVLEAKIYEQYF.

This clonotype was observed once. This chain links TRBV10-3 with TRBJ1-4; D may be TRBD1 (6 bases). Germline CDR1 and CDR2: ENHRY and SYGVKD. V lost 8 bases and J 8 bases, leaving 15 bases between the germline ends. The CDR3 has 13 residues. DNA of the CDR3: TGTGCCATCGGTGGCTCTGGACAGGAAAAACTGTTTTTT. Residues: CAIGGSGQEKLFF.

This clonotype was detected a few times. The V and J genes are TRBV10-3 and TRBJ2-7; D not certain. The V and J ends lost 6 bases and 4 bases respectively, with 13 bases between them. The germline V gene encodes CDR1 ENHRY and CDR2 SYGVKD. This CDR3 is 13 amino acids long. The CDR3 coding sequence is TGTGCCATCAGGCCGGGCCTAGGGTACGAGCAGTACTTC. Translation gives CAIRPGLGYEQYF.

The gene calls are TRBV20-1 and TRBJ2-3, with 14 bases fitting TRBD2. CDR1 is DFQATT and CDR2 is SNEGSKA in the germline V gene (reference sequence). The CDR3 totals 18 residues. With 1 base clipped from V and 5 bases from J, the junction kept 11 bases outside the gene matches. The CDR3 protein is CSARAGLAGVGGGDTQYF. CDR3 coding DNA: TGCAGTGCTAGAGCGGGACTAGCGGGAGTTGGAGGCGGAGATACGCAGTATTTT.

This clonotype occurred many times. The chain uses TRBV5-1 and TRBJ2-7, with D possibly being TRBD2 (5 bases). Germline assignment: CDR1 SGHRS and CDR2 YFSETQ. The CDR3 sequence is 14 residues long. The ends were cut back, 5 bases at V and 0 bases at J, with 12 bases in the middle. This CDR3 is CASRRASFSYEQYF. The CDR3 coding sequence is TGCGCCAGCAGGCGGGCTTCTTTCTCCTACGAGCAGTACTTC. Full variable domain (outside the CDR3, taken from reference TRBV5-1 and TRBJ2-7): KAGVTQTPRYLIKTRGQQVTLSCSPISGHRSVSWYQQTPGQGLQFLFEYFSETQRNKGNFPGRFSGRQFSNSRSEMNVSTLELGDSALYLCASRRASFSYEQYFGPGTRLTVT.

The V call is TRBV24-1, the J call TRBJ2-7, with 8 bases fitting TRBD1. The J call may be faulty, since TRBJ2-5 better matches the DNA end. Germline V gene data show CDR1 as KGHDR and CDR2 as SFDVKD. This CDR3 contains 13 residues. The CDR3 DNA is TGTGCCACCAGTGGAGACAGGGGAGAGACCCAGTACTTC. Its protein is CATSGDRGETQYF.

Turning to this clonotype: A read error may produce the germline difference seen at one junction end. This chain connects TRBV7-9 to TRBJ2-7, with TRBD1 identical over 10 bases. Germline CDR1 and CDR2: SEHNR and FQNEAQ (reference sequence). The CDR3 loop spans 16 amino acids. The DNA for the CDR3 is TGTGCCAGCAGCTTAGCGGACAGGGGGTTCTCCTACGAGCAGAACTTC. Translating it yields CASSLADRGFSYEQNF.

This chain connects TRBV7-2 to TRBJ2-7, with D maybe TRBD1 (5 bases). CDR3 length: 15 residues. Trimming took 1 base from V and 0 from J, leaving 10 bases between them. Germline CDR1 reads SGHTA; CDR2 reads FQGNSA. The CDR3 sequence: CASSLGVDSSYEQYF. CDR3 bases: TGTGCCAGCAGCTTAGGGGTTGACAGCTCCTACGAGCAGTACTTC.

This chain connects TRBV21-1 to TRBJ1-2; the table's TRBD1 call for D was not verified on the DNA. TRBV21-1 is shown as a pseudogene. The CDR3 totals 13 residues. In nucleotides, the CDR3 is TGTGCCAGCAGCAGGTGGGGAGCCCCTGGCTACACCTTC. This encodes CASSRWGAPGYTF.

The chain couples TRBV12-3 or TRBV12-4 to TRBJ1-1; D unclear. V lost 6 bases, J lost 4 bases, and 9 bases lay in between. This CDR3 has 12 residues. This CDR3 reads CASSPGPTEAFF. The CDR3, as DNA: TGTGCCAGCAGCCCTGGACCCACTGAAGCTTTCTTT.